The TCR beta chain under discussion was sequenced for a study of T cell responses to AZD1222 COVID-19 vaccine. Notes on the study in general: At baseline, seropositivity was found in only six or seven AZD1222 recipients. CD4 TCRs associated with vaccination spanned spike, dominating at 160-218 and 743-854. Donors were mostly white British, more females; clonal diversity possibly underestimated.

V gave up 0 bases and J gave up 4 bases; unmatched junction bases: 8. Germline V CDR1 and CDR2: LGHNA, YSLEER. This CDR3 is 18 amino acids long. The assay was immunoSEQ multiplex PCR, and TCRdb's table has in-frame clones only and misses some. The repertoire holds approximately 150,000 clones, with about 89% as singletons. About this clone itself: Its antigen is undetermined.

The specimen comprised peripheral blood, sampled on day 0 of AZD1222 vaccination. The rearrangement uses TRBV4-3 and TRBJ2-3; 12 nucleotides agree with TRBD2. The receptor was isolated from an adult in good health. CDR3 in amino acids: CASSQDVLAGGPPDTQYF. Written as DNA, the CDR3 is TGCGCCAGCAGCCAAGATGTTCTAGCGGGGGGGCCGCCAGATACGCAGTATTTT.